This T cell receptor beta chain was sequenced in a study of T cell responses to AZD1222 COVID-19 vaccine. Findings and limits, study-wide: The study found vaccine-associated CD4 TCRs spanning spike, dominant at 160-218 and 743-854. Nearly half of spike-specific TCRs reportedly go after variant regions that carry no mutations. Donors were mostly white British, more females; clonal diversity possibly underestimated. Repertoires were collected only later (after the peak T cell response had occurred).

Points on this clone: Its antigen remains unidentified.

Measured with immunoSEQ multiplex PCR; TCRdb has only the in-frame clones, and not every one. The data show some 140,000 clones, 85% seen once. Trimming took 3 bases from V and 6 from J; bases not matched to a gene: 13. Germline V gene data show CDR1 as SGHVS and CDR2 as FQNEAQ. The CDR3 is made up of 16 amino acids. This chain uses TRBV7-8 with TRBJ1-2, with 7 positions matching TRBD1. The sample here was peripheral blood, taken 28 days after the second dose of the MenACWY control vaccine. The sequence came from an adult who received the MenACWY meningococcal vaccine as a control. The CDR3 reads CASSLWQGVTPNGYTF. The DNA for the CDR3 is TGTGCCAGCAGCTTGTGGCAGGGGGTAACCCCAAATGGCTACACCTTC.